This T cell receptor (beta chain) was retrieved from a study of patients and donors after allogeneic stem cell transplantation. Using its own MiXCR run on the RT-PCR reads, TCRdb lists one record per CDR3 protein. This table has around 170,000 distinct CDR3 sequences, about 24% appearing once. This CDR3 has 13 amino acids. Trimming took off 5 bases at V and 0 bases at J, with 8 bases between the two ends. Germline V gives CDR1 DFQATT, CDR2 SNEGSKA (reference sequence). This chain links TRBV20-1 with TRBJ1-3; no clear D. Sequencing used blood, either unsorted or a sorted T cell fraction (not recorded which). The TCR comes from a human donor who was either an allogeneic HSCT recipient or a stem cell or donor lymphocyte infusion donor (not recorded which). It is not recorded whose cells these are; they may come from a transplant donor. The CDR3 DNA follows: TGCAGTGCTGCCACGAGCTCTGGAAACACCATATATTTT. Protein: CSAATSSGNTIYF.